This is a list of T cell receptor beta chains from one sample in a study of blood T cell repertoires in COVID-19. The repertoire was sequenced with immunoSEQ multiplex PCR; TCRdb's copy has only in-frame clones and lacks some. Here the sample spans around 150,000 clones, approximately 80% being singletons. What was sequenced was PBMCs or T cells enriched from blood (not recorded which). The receptors stem from a woman aged 40 to 55 who had recovered from COVID-19. Each CDR3 is given with its conserved first and last residue. Fields, in order: CDR3 length, V gene, CDR3 protein.

>17|TRBV15
CATSRDFGRGVGGELFF
>15|TRBV25-1
CASSESWGEVDGYTF
>15|TRBV13
CASSLGLAAGNIQYF
>15|TRBV5-1
CASSLTGQGSTEAFF
>13|TRBV6-6
CASGSGSSYEQYF
>13|TRBV5-1
CASSLTGTDTQYF
>15|TRBV30
CAWSPGTASNQPQHF
>16|TRBV21-1
CASSPQGGPNNYGYTF
>18|TRBV3-1/TRBV3-2
CASSFGATSGSSYNEQFF
>17|TRBV28
CATRFIRDGGVLDEQFF
>14|TRBV18
CASSLGTANYGYTF
>15|TRBV2
CASREEQGSHSPLHF
>13|TRBV6-5
CASSRTPTGELFF
>16|TRBV5-1
CASSLGGLANTGELFF
>13|TRBV29-1
CSVLSRETYEQYF
>16|TRBV3-1/TRBV3-2
CASSQDASHRGKTQYF
>15|TRBV29-1
CSAVTGQAVGAIQYF
>14|TRBV19
CASSMGTGMTEAFF
>13|TRBV19
CASSIGGGDQKFF
>14|TRBV28
CASRRGYLNTEAFF
>11|TRBV19
CATVRQGNIYF
>14|TRBV19
CASSMETVYQPQHF
>16|TRBV5-1
CASSLGGTAKNSPLHF
>16|TRBV6-5
CASSWESGRTYNEQFF
>13|TRBV2
CASIGQGAVEQYF
>15|TRBV24-1
CATSDPRGDKYEQFF
>16|TRBV18
CASSPPGSAGNAEAFF
>17|TRBV7-9
CASRLGLAGGPSETQYF
>16|TRBV6-1
CASSEGLAPGANVLTF
>16|TRBV10-3
CAISQARGLAGNEQYF
>13|TRBV6-4
CATGQGAGQPQHF